This paragraph reports one T cell receptor (beta chain). This clonotype was detected many times. There is no known antigen for this receptor. No base-level quality is on record; no much larger clone is a single base apart. The sample comes from a study of T-cell reconstitution after alpha-beta-depleted transplantation in children (dated by TCRdb to 2015 to 2016). Background for the entire study: T-cell immune reconstitution after TCRalphabeta/CD19-depleted allogeneic hematopoietic cell transplantation in children was quantitatively tracked in the study by means of TCR repertoire profiling.

From the cysteine up to the phenylalanine, the CDR3 has a length of 14 residues. Only the CDR3 portion is preserved as DNA: 42 bases, with reading frame beginning at the first base. Study-level results and caveats: About two months after transplant, the apparently early recovery of alphabetaT-cell counts reportedly depended on just several hundred clones that had expanded rapidly and came from non-depleted graft cells. In some patients, the high TCRbeta diversity seen at day 60 was put down to recipient T cells and intrathymic progenitors that had survived conditioning. The frequencies of hyperexpanded clones fell over the following months, and after one year, T-cell counts and TCRbeta diversity were mostly attributed to newly produced T cells.

Read against the paper, the sample's treatment or condition label means: allogeneic hematopoietic cell transplantation with graft depleted of TCRalphabeta T cells and CD19 B cells. The transplant recipients were children given TCRalphabeta/CD19-depleted allogeneic hematopoietic cell grafts. The library came from PCR. Instrument on record: Illumina HiSeq 2500. TCR library preparation used molecular barcoding, with unique molecular identifiers applied to normalize quantification of the TCRbeta repertoire. In TCRdb, the public reads were trimmed at Q25 with fastp and aligned with MiXCR, with productive beta chains retained. Rows with one shared CDR3 protein collapse into an entry with the most common genes and DNA. Present in this sample are 250,000 to 300,000 distinct CDR3 sequences, roughly 7.8% of which were seen just once. The top ten clonotypes cover approximately 9% of the sample.

The sequence is built from TRBV21-1 and TRBJ1-4; TRBD1 is taken as the D call from the table, unchecked against the DNA. TRBV21-1 is shown as a pseudogene. The sequence derives from a female patient between 2 and 15 years old who had a stem cell transplant for Fanconi anemia, so the T cells may come from the graft donor. The sample consisted of peripheral blood, taken 360 days after TCRalphabeta/CD19-depleted stem cell transplant. The nucleotide sequence reads as follows: TGTGCCAGCAGCGACAGGGGGAAAGATGAAAAACTGTTTTTT. This encodes CASSDRGKDEKLFF.